These 23 T cell receptor beta chains came from one sample sequenced in a study of technical replicates of blood from several donors. The method was immunoSEQ multiplex PCR; TCRdb's version includes in-frame clones alone and lacks a portion of them. Among fewer than 85,000 clones, 90% to 95% were seen once, and the ten largest hold around 0.25%. The sequenced sample was T cells isolated from PBMCs. These receptors were taken from a human donor in good health.

This clone appeared a single time. The gene calls are TRBV28 and TRBJ2-7; 11 nucleotides match TRBD1. J lost 6 bases, V lost 5 bases, and 9 bases had no gene match. This CDR3 is 15 amino acids long. Germline V gives CDR1 MDHEN, CDR2 SYDVKM. The CDR3 loop reads CASSKPGTGGSEQYF. The CDR3, as DNA: TGTGCCAGCAGTAAACCCGGGACAGGGGGGTCCGAGCAGTACTTC.

The genes are TRBV6-6 and TRBJ1-2, with unresolved D. Per germline, CDR1 MNHNY and CDR2 SVGAGI (reference sequence). The CDR3 extends over 13 amino acids. V was pared by 5 bases and J by 0 bases, with 7 bases between. DNA of the CDR3: TGTGCCAGCAGTCTCGACACTAACTATGGCTACACCTTC. It yields the protein CASSLDTNYGYTF.

V is TRBV9 and J is TRBJ2-2, with a weak D call TRBD1 (6 bases). Germline assignment: CDR1 SGDLS and CDR2 YYNGEE. The CDR3 has 16 residues. Trimming took off 4 bases at V and 2 bases at J, with 15 bases between the two ends. The CDR3 nucleotides read TGTGCCAGCAGCTTTCGGACAGATTCAAACACCGGGGAGCTGTTTTTT. This translates into CASSFRTDSNTGELFF.

The V call is TRBV29-1, the J call TRBJ2-7; 12 nucleotides line up with TRBD1. The CDR3 spans 15 residues. Germline V lookup: CDR1 SQVTM, CDR2 ANQGSEA. After removal of 3 bases from V and 5 bases from J, the junction contained 8 bases not matched to a gene. The CDR3 spells CSVDLWGQGADEQYF. In nucleotides, the CDR3 is TGCAGCGTTGATTTATGGGGACAGGGGGCAGACGAGCAGTACTTC.

In its sample, this clone was seen a few times. The genes are TRBV11-2 and TRBJ1-3; no clear D gene. Germline assignment: CDR1 SGHAT and CDR2 FQNNGV. The CDR3 extends over 15 amino acids. V dropped 5 bases and J dropped 0 bases, with 11 bases sitting between them. The CDR3 DNA sequence: TGTGCCAGCAGCCGTCAGTACCGCTCTGGAAACACCATATATTTT. This translates into CASSRQYRSGNTIYF.

The chain has TRBV10-3 and TRBJ1-1; TRBD1 is a possible D gene (5 bases). The V end lost 8 bases, the J end lost 4 bases, and 14 bases lay between the germline ends. Per the germline V gene, CDR1 is ENHRY and CDR2 is SYGVKD. The CDR3 sequence is 13 residues long. This chain's CDR3 is CAIARGWGTEAFF. CDR3 nucleotide sequence: TGTGCCATCGCCCGGGGGTGGGGCACTGAAGCTTTCTTT.

The chain links TRBV7-3 to TRBJ1-6, with D unresolved. This CDR3 spans 12 amino acids. Trimming took 3 bases from V and 12 from J, leaving 9 bases between them. CDR1 is SGHTA and CDR2 is FQGTGA in the germline V gene. CDR3 nucleotide sequence: TGTGCCAGCAGCTTTTCCAGTGGACCCCTCCACTTT. It specifies CASSFSSGPLHF.

For the CDR3, the DNA is TGTGCCAGCAGCTTGCTGGGGGCCGGGTACACTGAAGCTTTCTTT. Amino acid sequence: CASSLLGAGYTEAFF. The chain couples TRBV5-4 to TRBJ1-1, with D perhaps TRBD1 (6 bases). The V and J ends lost 1 base and 3 bases respectively, with 13 bases between them. CDR3 length equals 15 residues. Germline lookup yields CDR1 SGHNT and CDR2 YYREEE (reference sequence). Filled out from reference TRBV5-4 and TRBJ1-1, the complete variable domain reads ETGVTQSPTHLIKTRGQQVTLRCSSQSGHNTVSWYQQALGQGPQFIFQYYREEENGRGNFPPRFSGLQFPNYSSELNVNALELDDSALYLCASSLLGAGYTEAFFGQGTRLTVV.

The chain couples TRBV7-3 to TRBJ2-2, with D possibly being TRBD2 (5 bases). Trimming pared 1 base from V and 5 bases from J, leaving 11 bases between. Per germline, CDR1 SGHTA and CDR2 FQGTGA. This CDR3 has 15 amino acids. In DNA form, the CDR3 reads TGTGCCAGCAGCTTAATGGGTACGGGGACCGGGGAGCTGTTTTTT. Its translation is CASSLMGTGTGELFF.

CDR3 sequence: CSARGLNEQFF. CDR3 DNA sequence: TGCAGTGCCAGGGGGCTAAATGAGCAGTTCTTC. The V gene is TRBV20-1, the J gene TRBJ2-1; 8 bases map to TRBD1. Unmatched junction bases numbered 2, after V lost 6 bases and J lost 7 bases. The length of the CDR3 is 11 residues. Germline V gene data show CDR1 as DFQATT and CDR2 as SNEGSKA (reference sequence).

The chain employs TRBV5-1 and TRBJ2-3; 8 nucleotides line up with TRBD2. The V segment lost 1 base and the J segment 5 bases; nucleotides outside the gene matches: 15. CDR1 and CDR2 (germline): SGHRS, YFSETQ. This CDR3 region has 18 residues. The CDR3 protein is CASSLLSLPGGPEDTQYF. The CDR3 bases are TGCGCCAGCAGCTTGTTGAGTTTGCCGGGGGGGCCTGAAGATACGCAGTATTTT.

The chain is built from TRBV9 and TRBJ2-1; D gene ambiguous. The length of the CDR3 is 16 residues. CDR1 and CDR2 from the germline V gene are SGDLS and YYNGEE. The V end lost 0 bases, the J end lost 1 base, and 11 bases lay between the germline ends. CDR3 amino acids: CASSVGNSLSYNEQFF. CDR3 sequence (DNA): TGTGCCAGCAGCGTAGGAAACAGCTTATCCTACAATGAGCAGTTCTTC.

The V gene is TRBV6-5, the J gene TRBJ1-3, with D possibly matching TRBD1 (5 bases). With 4 bases removed from V and 4 bases from J, the gap between germline ends came to 14 bases. Germline CDR1 MNHEY, CDR2 SVGAGI. The CDR3 totals 15 residues. CDR3 in amino acids: CASSSTTGSGNTIYF. The DNA for the CDR3 is TGTGCCAGCAGTTCCACTACAGGCTCCGGAAACACCATATATTTT.

V usage is TRBV5-1 and J usage is TRBJ1-2; unclear D gene. CDR1 and CDR2 from the germline V gene are SGHRS and YFSETQ. With 2 bases removed from V and 0 bases from J, the gap between germline ends came to 8 bases. The CDR3 length is 14 residues. CDR3 residues: CASSLAGTNYGYTF. DNA for the CDR3: TGCGCCAGCAGCTTAGCAGGAACTAACTATGGCTACACCTTC.

This clone was recorded once. V and J are TRBV9 and TRBJ1-2; 7 bases are shared with TRBD1. The V and J ends lost 4 bases and 2 bases, in that order; junction bases with no gene match: 5. The CDR3 has 14 residues. The germline CDR1 and CDR2 sequences are SGDLS and YYNGEE. The CDR3 spells CASSLTGDNYGYTF. The CDR3 nucleotides are TGTGCCAGCAGCCTAACAGGGGACAACTATGGCTACACCTTC.

The chain carries TRBV2 and TRBJ2-1, with D possibly matching TRBD2 (6 bases). The CDR3 has 14 amino acids. V lost 7 bases, J lost 0 bases, and 10 bases lay in between. Germline V gives CDR1 SNHLY, CDR2 FYNNEI. The chain's CDR3 is CASKVGGSYNEQFF. CDR3 bases: TGTGCCAGCAAAGTCGGGGGCTCCTACAATGAGCAGTTCTTC.

The chain is built from TRBV5-1 and TRBJ1-4, with D perhaps TRBD1 (6 bases). The V end lost 4 bases, the J end lost 6 bases, and 16 bases lay between the germline ends. Germline V lookup: CDR1 SGHRS, CDR2 YFSETQ. This CDR3 is 15 amino acids long. CDR3 in amino acids: CASSRKGDRDEKLFF. For the CDR3, the DNA is TGCGCCAGCAGCCGGAAGGGGGATCGAGATGAAAAACTGTTTTTT.

The rearrangement joins TRBV11-2 to TRBJ2-7, with 9 nucleotides matching TRBD1. With V trimmed by 2 bases and J by 3 bases, 5 bases remained unmatched. This CDR3 is 15 amino acids long. CDR1 and CDR2 (germline): SGHAT, FQNNGV. CDR3 region: CASSLTGTGYYEQYF. The CDR3 DNA reads TGTGCCAGCAGCTTAACTGGGACAGGGTACTACGAGCAGTACTTC.

The chain recombines TRBV2 with TRBJ2-7; 11 nucleotides line up with TRBD2. CDR3 length: 15 residues. Germline CDR1 and CDR2: SNHLY and FYNNEI. Trimming removed 11 bases from V and 5 bases from J; junction bases left unmatched: 14. The CDR3 DNA follows: TGTGCCGGGGCATATTTAGCGGGAGGGCAGGACGAGCAGTACTTC. This codes for CAGAYLAGGQDEQYF. Together with reference TRBV2 and TRBJ2-7, the CDR3 gives the full variable domain: EPEVTQTPSHQVTQMGQEVILRCVPISNHLYFYWYRQILGQKVEFLVSFYNNEISEKSEIFDDQFSVERPDGSNFTLKIRSTKLEDSAMYFCAGAYLAGGQDEQYFGPGTRLTVT.

V usage is TRBV7-9 and J usage is TRBJ1-1; tentative D call: TRBD1 (6 bases). Trimming pared 3 bases from V and 0 bases from J, leaving 11 bases between. Germline V gene data show CDR1 as SEHNR and CDR2 as FQNEAQ (reference sequence). The CDR3 loop spans 15 amino acids. This chain's CDR3 is CASSFIHRVNTEAFF. The CDR3 region has the DNA TGTGCCAGCAGCTTCATCCACAGGGTGAACACTGAAGCTTTCTTT.

This sequence joins TRBV4-2 and TRBJ1-5; D gene uncertain. The CDR3 loop spans 16 amino acids. Between the trimmed V and J ends, which lost 0 bases and 6 bases, there was a span of 15 bases. Germline V CDR1 and CDR2: LGHNA, YNFKEQ. CDR3 in DNA: TGTGCCAGCAGCCAAGATCCGGCTGGAGCGAGTCAGCCCCAGCATTTT. Amino acids: CASSQDPAGASQPQHF.

This chain connects TRBV28 to TRBJ1-4; 10 bases align to TRBD1. Germline V gene data show CDR1 as MDHEN and CDR2 as SYDVKM. V was pared by 6 bases and J by 8 bases, with 3 bases of the junction left unmatched. The CDR3 runs 13 residues. The CDR3 nucleotides read TGTGCCAGCAGCTCGGGACAGGGGGAAAAACTGTTTTTT. It translates to CASSSGQGEKLFF.

The V call is TRBV5-6, the J call TRBJ2-7; TRBD2 agrees at 8 bases. The CDR3 covers 17 residues. J was trimmed by 3 bases and V by 0 bases; bases with no gene match: 11. Per the germline V gene, CDR1 is SGHDT and CDR2 is YYEEEE. CDR3 region: CASSLVPGGGSGYEQYF. CDR3 coding DNA: TGTGCCAGCAGCTTGGTGCCCGGCGGGGGGTCAGGCTACGAGCAGTACTTC. Full variable domain (missing parts from reference TRBV5-6 and TRBJ2-7): DAGVTQSPTHLIKTRGQQVTLRCSPKSGHDTVSWYQQALGQGPQFIFQYYEEEERQRGNFPDRFSGHQFPNYSSELNVNALLLGDSALYLCASSLVPGGGSGYEQYFGPGTRLTVT.